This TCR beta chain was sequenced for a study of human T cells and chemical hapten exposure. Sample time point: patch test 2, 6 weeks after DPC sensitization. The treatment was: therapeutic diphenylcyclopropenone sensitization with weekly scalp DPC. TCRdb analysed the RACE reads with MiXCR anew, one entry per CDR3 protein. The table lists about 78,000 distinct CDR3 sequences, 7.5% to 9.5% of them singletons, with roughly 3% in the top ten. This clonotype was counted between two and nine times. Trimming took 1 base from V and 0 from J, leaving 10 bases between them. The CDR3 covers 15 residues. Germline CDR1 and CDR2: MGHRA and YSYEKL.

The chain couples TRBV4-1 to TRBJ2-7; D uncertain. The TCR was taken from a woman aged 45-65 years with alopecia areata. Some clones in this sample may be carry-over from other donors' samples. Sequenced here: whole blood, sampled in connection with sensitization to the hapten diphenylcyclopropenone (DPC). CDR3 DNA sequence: TGCGCCAGCAGCCAAGTGCCGGGTAACTCCTACGAGCAGTACTTC. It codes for CASSQVPGNSYEQYF.